The TCR beta chain described here comes from a study of T-cell reconstitution after alpha-beta-depleted transplantation in children. Study-level results: T-cell numbers and diversity, one year after transplant, stemmed largely from T cells that were newly produced. Day-60 TCRbeta diversity that was high in some patients was derived from surviving recipient T cells and thymic progenitors. Approximately two months post-transplant, alpha-beta T cells reportedly originated from several hundred expanded graft clones.

The V gene's germline CDR1 is MNHNS and CDR2 SASEGT. Trimming pared 6 bases from V and 4 bases from J, leaving 15 bases between. The CDR3 sequence is 14 residues long. Unique molecular identifiers featured in how the TCRbeta library was prepared. TCRdb reprocessed the PCR reads via MiXCR and lists one record per CDR3 protein. The data hold 100,000 or so distinct CDR3 sequences, with around a sixth observed a single time. On this clonotype: What it binds is not known.

V gene TRBV6-1 combines with J gene TRBJ1-1; D unclear. The sequence was obtained from a male patient between 2 and 10 years old who had a stem cell transplant for acute lymphoblastic leukemia, so the T cells may come from the graft donor. The starting material was PBMCs, mostly from graft donor cells, obtained 180 days after TCRalphabeta/CD19-depleted stem cell transplant. The CDR3 region is CASRPRFVGTEAFF. The CDR3 DNA follows: TGTGCCAGCAGACCCCGTTTTGTTGGCACTGAAGCTTTCTTT.